Listed below are T cell receptor beta chains from one sample, sequenced in a study of cytomegalovirus exposure and HLA in healthy donors. Data came from immunoSEQ multiplex PCR; TCRdb stores just in-frame clones and leaves some out. The sample has 160,000 or so clones, roughly 80% seen once. Sequencing was carried out using PBMCs. These receptors were collected from a woman aged 45-65 years in good health and CMV-seronegative. Both conserved end residues are part of each CDR3. Each record gives: J gene, clone size, V gene, D gene, CDR3 protein, CDR3 DNA. A D gene is named only where the DNA matches it firmly. Rows give clone size only sometimes, using once, few, many, or a class for an expanded clone.

TRBJ1-6,NA,TRBV2,TRBD1,CASTRTGDNSPLHF,TGTGCCAGCACTAGGACAGGGGACAATTCACCCCTCCACTTT
TRBJ2-7,NA,TRBV30,NA,CAWRRGRESYEQYF,TGTGCCTGGAGGAGAGGCAGAGAATCCTACGAGCAGTACTTC
TRBJ2-5,NA,TRBV2,NA,CASSEAGAGETQYF,TGTGCCAGCAGTGAGGCGGGGGCGGGGGAGACCCAGTACTTC
TRBJ1-1,NA,TRBV29-1,NA,CTYSAWGLSNTEAFF,TGCACCTACTCGGCATGGGGCCTGTCGAACACTGAAGCTTTCTTT
TRBJ2-7,once,TRBV7-2,NA,CASSPRNRVSYEQYF,TGTGCCAGCAGCCCGCGAAACAGGGTTTCCTACGAGCAGTACTTC
TRBJ2-3,NA,TRBV5-1,NA,CASSATAGTGTQYF,TGCGCCAGCTCGGCGACGGCGGGGACGGGTACGCAGTATTTT
TRBJ2-1,once,TRBV10-2,TRBD2,CASSDTVLLAGGQGSNNEQFF,TGCGCCAGCAGTGATACGGTTCTTCTAGCGGGGGGGCAAGGATCGAACAATGAGCAGTTCTTC
TRBJ1-4,NA,TRBV7-2,TRBD1,CASRPTGSPGKLFF,TGTGCCAGCAGACCGACAGGGAGTCCTGGGAAACTGTTTTTT
TRBJ1-2,NA,TRBV5-4,TRBD1,CASSLAPTGQAGVYGYTF,TGTGCCAGCAGCTTGGCCCCAACGGGACAGGCTGGGGTCTATGGCTACACCTTC
TRBJ2-7,NA,TRBV2,TRBD2,CASSEQRLAVSYEQYF,TGTGCCAGCAGTGAGCAGAGGCTAGCGGTCTCCTACGAGCAGTACTTC
TRBJ1-3,once,TRBV2,TRBD1,CASRLTGGSSGNTIYF,TGTGCCAGCAGGTTAACAGGGGGCAGCTCTGGAAACACCATATATTTT
TRBJ2-1,NA,TRBV10-3,TRBD2,CAISLTSTGRDNEQFF,TGTGCCATCAGTCTCACCTCGACCGGGAGGGACAATGAGCAGTTCTTC
TRBJ2-3,NA,TRBV14,NA,CASSIVVSDTQYF,TGTGCCAGCAGTATTGTAGTATCTGATACGCAGTATTTT
TRBJ2-6,few,TRBV4-1,NA,CASSQASSSGANVLTF,TGCGCCAGCAGCCAAGCTTCTTCCTCTGGGGCCAACGTCCTGACTTTC
TRBJ2-7,NA,TRBV6-1,NA,CASNGQYSYEQYF,TGTGCCAGCAACGGACAGTACTCCTACGAGCAGTACTTC
TRBJ1-2,few,TRBV28,TRBD1,CASSSWTGNYGYTF,TGTGCCAGCAGTTCTTGGACAGGGAACTATGGCTACACCTTC
TRBJ2-3,once,TRBV7-3,NA,CASSLDRRAGRQGPCCTDTQYF,TGTGCCAGCAGCTTAGACAGGCGTGCGGGTCGTCAGGGCCCATGCTGCACAGATACGCAGTATTTT
TRBJ1-2,NA,TRBV28,TRBD1,CASSLAGGGYGYTF,TGTGCCAGCAGTTTGGCAGGGGGCGGCTATGGCTACACCTTC
TRBJ1-2,NA,TRBV14,NA,CASSQGGHNYGYTF,TGTGCCAGCAGCCAAGGGGGGCATAACTATGGCTACACCTTC
TRBJ1-4,NA,TRBV4-3,TRBD1,CASSQEARQGVGNEKLFF,TGCGCCAGCAGCCAAGAGGCGAGACAGGGGGTTGGTAATGAAAAACTGTTTTTT
TRBJ1-1,few,TRBV28,TRBD1,CASSNRQGAQTEAFF,TGTGCCAGCAGTAACCGACAGGGGGCTCAAACTGAAGCTTTCTTT
TRBJ2-1,NA,TRBV19,TRBD2,CASSPRTSGGADNEQFF,TGTGCCAGTAGTCCCCGGACTAGCGGGGGGGCCGACAATGAGCAGTTCTTC
TRBJ2-1,NA,TRBV25-1,TRBD2,CASSDWLGLAASEQFF,TGTGCCAGCAGTGACTGGTTGGGACTAGCGGCTTCGGAGCAGTTCTTC
TRBJ1-1,few,TRBV18,TRBD1,CASSATGAMNTEAFF,TGTGCCAGCTCCGCGACAGGGGCTATGAACACTGAAGCTTTCTTT
TRBJ2-1,NA,TRBV5-1,TRBD1,CASNDRLRMARDRGSYNEQFF,TGCGCCAGCAACGACCGTCTACGTATGGCCCGGGACAGGGGGTCCTACAATGAGCAGTTCTTC
TRBJ1-5,once,TRBV7-2,NA,CASSLKGTLSNQPQHF,TGTGCCAGCAGCTTAAAGGGGACACTTAGCAATCAGCCCCAGCATTTT
TRBJ2-7,NA,TRBV4-2,NA,CASSQDVTGYGQYF,TGTGCCAGCAGCCAAGATGTGACAGGATACGGGCAGTACTTC
TRBJ2-5,NA,TRBV7-9,TRBD2,CASSLVRGGLAERTQYF,TGTGCCAGCAGCTTAGTCCGGGGGGGGCTGGCGGAGAGGACCCAGTACTTC
TRBJ2-3,NA,TRBV5-1,TRBD2,CASSLASGANTDTQYF,TGCGCCAGCAGCTTGGCCAGCGGGGCAAACACAGATACGCAGTATTTT
TRBJ2-3,few,TRBV9,TRBD2,CATSGRANTDTQYF,TGTGCCACGTCCGGGAGGGCCAATACAGATACGCAGTATTTT
TRBJ1-2,NA,TRBV5-6,TRBD1,CASSWPGTGGTYYGYTF,TGTGCCAGCAGCTGGCCGGGGACAGGGGGGACCTACTATGGCTACACCTTC
TRBJ1-3,NA,TRBV9,NA,CATSRQTGNTIYF,TGTGCCACTTCGAGGCAGACTGGAAACACCATATATTTT
TRBJ2-7,NA,TRBV6-6,TRBD1,CASKDREEYEQYF,TGTGCCAGCAAGGACAGGGAGGAGTACGAGCAGTACTTC
TRBJ2-7,NA,TRBV7-2,TRBD2,CASSLGWLAGTTYEQYF,TGTGCCAGCAGCTTAGGGTGGCTAGCGGGGACGACCTACGAGCAGTACTTC
TRBJ2-7,NA,TRBV2,TRBD2,CVSRLAGGAYEQYF,TGTGTCAGCCGTCTAGCGGGAGGCGCCTACGAGCAGTACTTC
TRBJ1-4,NA,TRBV11-2,NA,CASSFSTGWDEKLFF,TGTGCCAGCAGCTTCTCGACAGGTTGGGATGAAAAACTGTTTTTT
TRBJ2-3,once,TRBV15,TRBD2,CATRKRDGTDTQYF,TGTGCCACCAGAAAGCGGGACGGCACAGATACGCAGTATTTT
TRBJ2-3,NA,TRBV5-4,NA,CASSLSSGTDTQYF,TGTGCCAGCAGCTTGAGCAGCGGCACAGATACGCAGTATTTT
TRBJ2-2,NA,TRBV5-1,TRBD1,CASSSGQGGTGELFF,TGCGCCAGCAGCTCTGGACAGGGTGGCACCGGGGAGCTGTTTTTT
TRBJ1-4,NA,TRBV9,NA,CASSVSQGTNEKLFF,TGTGCCAGCAGCGTTTCACAGGGAACTAATGAAAAACTGTTTTTT
TRBJ2-3,NA,TRBV28,NA,CASSRGPSTDTQYF,TGTGCCAGCAGTAGGGGCCCGAGCACAGATACGCAGTATTTT
TRBJ2-1,NA,TRBV4-1,NA,CASSQDSSVGNEQFF,TGCGCCAGCAGCCAAGATTCTAGCGTAGGCAATGAGCAGTTCTTC
TRBJ2-1,NA,TRBV7-8,NA,CASSPRGGNSYNEQFF,TGTGCCAGCAGCCCTAGGGGGGGGAACTCCTACAATGAGCAGTTCTTC
TRBJ1-1,once,TRBV10-2,NA,CASKHSPTEAFF,TGCGCCAGCAAGCACAGTCCCACTGAAGCTTTCTTT
TRBJ2-7,NA,TRBV6-6,TRBD1,CASSRDRTTYEQYF,TGTGCCAGCAGTAGGGACAGGACAACCTACGAGCAGTACTTC
TRBJ2-3,NA,TRBV19,TRBD2,CASSVGGTSGHTDTQYF,TGTGCCAGTAGTGTCGGAGGGACTAGCGGCCACACAGATACGCAGTATTTT
TRBJ2-1,NA,TRBV12-5,TRBD2,CASGFAGLAVLDSSYNEQFF,TGTGCTAGTGGTTTCGCTGGACTAGCGGTCCTAGATTCCTCCTACAATGAGCAGTTCTTC
TRBJ2-7,NA,TRBV7-3,NA,CASSSPGSYEQYF,TGTGCCAGCAGCTCACCCGGCTCCTACGAGCAGTACTTC
TRBJ2-5,NA,TRBV5-1,NA,CASSRAGRAPETQYF,TGCGCCAGCAGCCGTGCGGGGCGGGCTCCTGAGACCCAGTACTTC
TRBJ2-1,once,TRBV5-6,TRBD1,CASSVDRGSRAYNEQFF,TGTGCCAGCAGCGTGGACAGGGGGAGTAGGGCTTACAATGAGCAGTTCTTC
TRBJ1-4,NA,TRBV7-2,NA,CASSLGLQNNEKLFF,TGTGCCAGCAGCTTAGGCTTACAGAATAATGAAAAACTGTTTTTT
TRBJ1-3,few,TRBV4-3,NA,CASSQASSGNTIYF,TGCGCCAGCAGCCAAGCGAGCTCTGGAAACACCATATATTTT
TRBJ2-2,few,TRBV5-1,TRBD2,CASSSTREGVTGELFF,TGCGCCAGCAGCTCAACCAGGGAGGGTGTCACCGGGGAGCTGTTTTTT